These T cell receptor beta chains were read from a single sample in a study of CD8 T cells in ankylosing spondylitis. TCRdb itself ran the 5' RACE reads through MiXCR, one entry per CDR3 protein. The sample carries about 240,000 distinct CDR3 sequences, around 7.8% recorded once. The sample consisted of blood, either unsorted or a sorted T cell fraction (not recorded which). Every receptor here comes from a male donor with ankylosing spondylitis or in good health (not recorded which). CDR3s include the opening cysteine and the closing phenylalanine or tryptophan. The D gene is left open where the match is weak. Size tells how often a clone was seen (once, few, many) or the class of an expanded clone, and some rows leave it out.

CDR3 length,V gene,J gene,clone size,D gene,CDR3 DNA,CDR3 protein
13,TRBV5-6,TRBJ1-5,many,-,TGTGCCAGCAGCTTATCTGGGAAGCAGCCCCAGCATTTT,CASSLSGKQPQHF
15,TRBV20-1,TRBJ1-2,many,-,TGCAGTGCTAGACCCGCCCGTGGGGAGAACTATGGCTACACCTTC,CSARPARGENYGYTF
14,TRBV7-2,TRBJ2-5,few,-,TGTGCCAGCAGCTTAGCGGGAGTCTCAGAGACCCAGTACTTC,CASSLAGVSETQYF
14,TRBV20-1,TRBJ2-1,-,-,TGCAGTGCTGCCGGGACAAACCCTGGGAATGAGCAGTTCTTC,CSAAGTNPGNEQFF
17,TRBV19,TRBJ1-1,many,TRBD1,TGTGCCAGTAGTATAGAGTCCGGGACAGGGGTAATCACTGAAGCTTTCTTT,CASSIESGTGVITEAFF
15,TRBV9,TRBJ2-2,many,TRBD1,TGTGCCAGCAGCGTTGGCAACAGGGGAATCGGGGAGCTGTTTTTT,CASSVGNRGIGELFF
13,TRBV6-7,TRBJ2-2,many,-,TGTGCCAGCAGGCCAGGTTTGGCCGGGGAGCTGTTTTTT,CASRPGLAGELFF
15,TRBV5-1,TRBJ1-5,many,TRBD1,TGCGCCAGCAGCATGACAGGGAGTGCCAATCAGCCCCAGCATTTT,CASSMTGSANQPQHF
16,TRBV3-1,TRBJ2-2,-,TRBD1,TGTGCCAGCAGCCCCACAGGCACAGGGGACACCGGGGAGCTGTTTTTT,CASSPTGTGDTGELFF
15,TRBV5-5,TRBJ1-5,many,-,TGTGCCAGCAGCCGGGACGGCACTAGCAATCAGCCCCAGCATTTT,CASSRDGTSNQPQHF
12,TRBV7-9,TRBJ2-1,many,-,TGTGCCAGCAGCTTCGGGGTGGATGAGCAGTTCTTC,CASSFGVDEQFF
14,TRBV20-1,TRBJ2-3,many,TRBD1,TGCAGTGCCAGGGACAGGGGGCAAGGAGATACGCAGTATTTT,CSARDRGQGDTQYF
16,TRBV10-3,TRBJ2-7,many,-,TGTGCCATCAGTGATGCTGAAGGAATAAATCCCTACGAGCAGTACTTC,CAISDAEGINPYEQYF
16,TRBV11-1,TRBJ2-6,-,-,TGTGCCAGCAGCGTTACAAGCGTTGCCGGGGCCAACGTCCTGACTTTC,CASSVTSVAGANVLTF
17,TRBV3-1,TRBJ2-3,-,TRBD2,TGTGCCACCTCCCACAACAGACTAGCGGGGGGCACAGATACGCAGTATTTT,CATSHNRLAGGTDTQYF
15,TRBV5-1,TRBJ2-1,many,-,TGCGCCAGCAGCTTGGGTGGTACGACCGGGGGTGAGCAGTTCTTC,CASSLGGTTGGEQFF
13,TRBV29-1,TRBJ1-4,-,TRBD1,TGCAGCGTTGAAGTGCGGGGGCAGGGGGAACTGTTTTTT,CSVEVRGQGELFF
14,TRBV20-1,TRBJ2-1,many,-,TGCAGTGCAGTCGTAGGCCCTGGCCGCCGTGAGCAGTTCTTC,CSAVVGPGRREQFF
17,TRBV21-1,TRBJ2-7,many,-,TGTGCCAGCAGCAAAGCACAACCGCCCCCAGCAACCTACGAGCAGTACTTC,CASSKAQPPPATYEQYF
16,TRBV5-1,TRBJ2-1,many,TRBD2,TGCGCCAGCAGCTTGGTCTCTAGCGGGTTCCCCAATGAGCAGTTCTTC,CASSLVSSGFPNEQFF
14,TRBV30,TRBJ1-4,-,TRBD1,TGTGCCTGGAGTGGAGGACAGGGTCGGCAAAAACTGTTTTTT,CAWSGGQGRQKLFF
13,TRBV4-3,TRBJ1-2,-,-,TGCGCCAGCAGCCAGGCCCTATGTAGTGGCTACACCTTC,CASSQALCSGYTF
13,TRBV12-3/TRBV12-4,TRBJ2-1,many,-,TGTGCCAGCAGTTTGTACAGGGAGGGTGAGCAGTTCTTC,CASSLYREGEQFF
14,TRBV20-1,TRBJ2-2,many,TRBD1,TGCAGTGCTCCCGGGACAGGGTTCCCCGGGGAGCTGTTTTTT,CSAPGTGFPGELFF
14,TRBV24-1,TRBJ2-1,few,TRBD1,TGTGCCACCAGTGTGAGGACAGGGGTCAATGAGCAGTTCTTC,CATSVRTGVNEQFF
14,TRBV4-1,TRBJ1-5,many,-,TGCGCCAGCAGCCACCCCCCAGGGAAACAGCCCCAGCATTTT,CASSHPPGKQPQHF
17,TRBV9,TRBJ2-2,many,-,TGTGCCAGCAGCGCAACTCCTTCTATGACTAACACCGGGGAGCTGTTTTTT,CASSATPSMTNTGELFF
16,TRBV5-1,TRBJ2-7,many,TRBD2,TGCGCCAGCAGCTTCAACGCGGGGGACGGCTCCTACGAGCAGTACTTC,CASSFNAGDGSYEQYF
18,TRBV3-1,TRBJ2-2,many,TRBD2,TGTGCCAGCAGCCAAGCATATTCCGGGACTAGAGATGGCGGGGAGCTGTTTTTT,CASSQAYSGTRDGGELFF
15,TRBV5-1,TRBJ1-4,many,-,TGCGCCAGCAGCTCCGGGCAGGTATCGTCAGAAAAACTGTTTTTT,CASSSGQVSSEKLFF
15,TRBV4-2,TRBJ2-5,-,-,TGTGCCAGCAGCCAAGTTGCCGGAAACCAAGAGACCCAGTACTTC,CASSQVAGNQETQYF
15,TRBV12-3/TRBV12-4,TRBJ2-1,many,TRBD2,TGTGCCAGCAGTTTAGGCGGGAGTCTCCACAATGAGCAGTTCTTC,CASSLGGSLHNEQFF
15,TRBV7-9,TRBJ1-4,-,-,TGTGCCAGCAGCTTTCTCAGGGGAAATGGTGAAAAACTGTTTTTT,CASSFLRGNGEKLFF
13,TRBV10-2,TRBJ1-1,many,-,TGCGCCAGCAGTGAGGAGGGGTACACTGAAGCTTTCTTT,CASSEEGYTEAFF
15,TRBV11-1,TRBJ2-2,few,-,TGTGCCAGCAGCTTCACTAGCCTTAACACCGGGGAGCTGTTTTTT,CASSFTSLNTGELFF
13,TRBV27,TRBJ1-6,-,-,TGTGCCAGCAGTTCGAAGCCCAATTCACCCCTCCACTTT,CASSSKPNSPLHF
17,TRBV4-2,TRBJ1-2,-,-,TGTGCCAGCAGCCCCCGACTGGGGGCGTCTGGTGGCTATGGCTACACCTTC,CASSPRLGASGGYGYTF
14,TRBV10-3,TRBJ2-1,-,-,TGTGCCATCAGTGAGCTCGGAGTCAACAATGAGCAGTTCTTC,CAISELGVNNEQFF
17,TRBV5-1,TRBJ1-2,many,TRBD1,TGCGCCAGCAGCTTCGATTTGGATGCAGGGGGCAAGGGAGGCTACACCTTC,CASSFDLDAGGKGGYTF
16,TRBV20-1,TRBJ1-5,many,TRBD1,TGCAGTGCTAAACAGGGGACTCCACGGGGCAATCAGCCCCAGCATTTT,CSAKQGTPRGNQPQHF
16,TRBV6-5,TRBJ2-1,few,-,TGTGCCAGCAGTTCCGTCCAGGGTATCGCCTACAATGAGCAGTTCTTC,CASSSVQGIAYNEQFF
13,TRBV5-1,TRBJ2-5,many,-,TGCGCCAGCAGCTCGGGCTCGAAAGAGACCCAGTACTTC,CASSSGSKETQYF